Listed below are T cell receptor beta chains from one sample, sequenced in a study of radiation and T cells in renal cell carcinoma. The method was immunoSEQ multiplex PCR; TCRdb's version includes in-frame clones alone and lacks a portion of them. The sample consists of fewer than 200,000 clones, 88% of them appearing once. This material consisted of blood, taken from a patient whose treatment included radiotherapy and nephrectomy. Every receptor here comes from a woman between 50 and 59 years old with renal cell carcinoma. The CDR3 runs from the conserved cysteine through the conserved F or W. The order of the fields is D gene, J gene, clone size, V gene, CDR3 protein, CDR3 DNA. D genes are given only for firm matches. Expanded clones get a size class; other rows say once, few or many, or leave the size out.

.	TRBJ1-1	.	TRBV7-3	CASSLGAGLEAFF	TGTGCCAGCAGCTTAGGGGCAGGACTTGAAGCTTTCTTT
.	TRBJ1-2	.	TRBV11-2	CASSVPPSNYGYTF	TGTGCCAGCAGCGTGCCTCCCTCTAACTATGGCTACACCTTC
.	TRBJ1-1	.	TRBV5-1	CASSLAQGSTEAFF	TGCGCCAGCAGCTTGGCACAGGGTTCCACTGAAGCTTTCTTT
TRBD1	TRBJ1-2	.	TRBV7-9	CASRPSHRGNYGYTF	TGTGCCAGCAGACCAAGCCACAGGGGTAACTATGGCTACACCTTC
TRBD1	TRBJ1-2	.	TRBV6-1	CASSVGQGATYGYTF	TGTGCCAGCAGTGTCGGACAGGGGGCGACCTATGGCTACACCTTC
.	TRBJ2-7	.	TRBV6-1	CASSVGSQYEQYF	TGTGCCAGCAGTGTCGGGTCCCAATACGAGCAGTACTTC
TRBD1	TRBJ2-1	.	TRBV18	CASSPRRDRVNEQFF	TGTGCCAGCTCACCGCGACGGGACAGGGTAAACGAGCAGTTCTTC
TRBD1	TRBJ1-6	.	TRBV5-6	CASSSQGGPNNSPLHF	TGTGCCAGCAGCTCCCAAGGGGGCCCGAATAATTCACCCCTCCACTTT
.	TRBJ1-3	.	TRBV4-2	CASREMGGSGNTIYF	TGTGCCAGCAGGGAAATGGGGGGCTCTGGAAACACCATATATTTT
TRBD1	TRBJ1-2	.	TRBV6-1	CASNRGQILDGYTF	TGTGCCAGCAATAGGGGACAGATTTTGGATGGCTACACCTTC
.	TRBJ1-1	.	TRBV6-5	CASSRALMNTEAFF	TGTGCCAGCAGTAGGGCCTTAATGAACACTGAAGCTTTCTTT
TRBD1	TRBJ2-1	.	TRBV19	CASEDRAYNEQFF	TGTGCCAGTGAAGACAGGGCCTACAATGAGCAGTTCTTC
TRBD1	TRBJ1-4	.	TRBV4-1	CASSRWWDRREKLFF	TGCGCCAGCAGCCGATGGTGGGACAGGCGGGAAAAACTGTTTTTT
.	TRBJ1-4	.	TRBV5-5	CASSSQGNVEEKLFF	TGTGCCAGCAGCTCCCAGGGGAACGTGGAAGAAAAACTGTTTTTT
TRBD2	TRBJ2-5	.	TRBV6-1	CASSGVWREGETQYF	TGTGCCAGCAGTGGAGTTTGGCGGGAGGGGGAGACCCAGTACTTC
.	TRBJ1-1	.	TRBV5-4	CASSITGSKGAFF	TGTGCCAGCAGCATAACCGGGAGCAAGGGAGCTTTCTTT
TRBD2	TRBJ2-3	.	TRBV5-1	CASSFSGRDTQYF	TGCGCCAGCAGCTTTAGCGGGAGGGATACGCAGTATTTT
.	TRBJ2-2	.	TRBV5-1	CASSLSMGGTGELFF	TGCGCCAGCAGCCTTTCGATGGGGGGCACCGGGGAGCTGTTTTTT
.	TRBJ1-5	.	TRBV7-6	CASSLGGPNQPQHF	TGTGCCAGCAGCTTGGGGGGACCTAATCAGCCCCAGCATTTT
TRBD2	TRBJ2-7	.	TRBV5-1	CASSWGLAGDPYEQYF	TGCGCCAGCAGCTGGGGACTAGCGGGGGACCCCTACGAGCAGTACTTC
.	TRBJ2-2	once	TRBV19	CASSIGLSHTGELFF	TGTGCCAGTAGTATTGGTCTGAGCCACACCGGGGAGCTGTTTTTT
.	TRBJ2-1	.	TRBV2	CASSEEIVGDNEQFF	TGTGCCAGCAGTGAAGAGATAGTTGGGGACAATGAGCAGTTCTTC
.	TRBJ1-2	.	TRBV19	CASRVVGAAGYTF	TGTGCCAGTAGGGTGGTAGGGGCGGCTGGCTACACCTTC
.	TRBJ2-7	.	TRBV7-8	CASSWNVRQPSEQYF	TGTGCCAGCAGCTGGAATGTAAGACAGCCGTCCGAGCAGTACTTC
.	TRBJ2-5	once	TRBV4-2	CASSQGESGGPRIRTQYF	TGTGCCAGCAGCCAAGGGGAAAGCGGAGGGCCCAGGATAAGGACCCAGTACTTC
.	TRBJ2-6	once	TRBV2	CASNRPYGGGVGANVLTF	TGTGCCAGCAACCGACCTTATGGAGGGGGTGTTGGGGCCAACGTCCTGACTTTC
.	TRBJ2-5	.	TRBV5-4	CASSFGLEEETQYF	TGTGCCAGCAGCTTTGGTCTGGAGGAAGAGACCCAGTACTTC
.	TRBJ2-7	.	TRBV7-9	CASHRDHYEQYF	TGTGCCAGCCACCGGGACCACTACGAGCAGTACTTC
.	TRBJ1-3	few	TRBV13	CASSLYPTSGNTIYF	TGTGCCAGCAGCTTATACCCGACCTCTGGAAACACCATATATTTT
.	TRBJ2-3	.	TRBV9	CASSVGTDTQYF	TGTGCCAGCAGCGTAGGAACAGATACGCAGTATTTT
.	TRBJ1-2	.	TRBV19	CASRTGLYGYTF	TGTGCCAGTAGGACAGGCTTATATGGCTACACCTTC
.	TRBJ1-4	.	TRBV19	CASSGFLGRNNEKLFF	TGTGCCAGTAGTGGGTTTTTGGGGCGAAATAATGAAAAACTGTTTTTT
.	TRBJ2-5	.	TRBV4-1	CASSQGPSGTQYF	TGCGCCAGCAGCCAAGGCCCTTCTGGGACCCAGTACTTC
.	TRBJ2-7	.	TRBV6-1	CASSESGGNSYEQYF	TGTGCCAGCAGTGAAAGCGGAGGAAACTCCTACGAGCAGTACTTC
.	TRBJ2-5	.	TRBV6-5	CASSYSRKETQYF	TGTGCCAGCAGTTACTCTCGGAAAGAGACCCAGTACTTC
TRBD1	TRBJ1-2	.	TRBV5-1	CASSVQGQGRGYTF	TGCGCCAGCAGCGTCCAGGGACAGGGGCGAGGCTACACCTTC
TRBD1	TRBJ2-7	.	TRBV6-1	CASSGTGIIYEQYF	TGTGCCAGCAGCGGGACAGGAATTATCTACGAGCAGTACTTC
.	TRBJ1-1	.	TRBV2	CASKVRVRVPEAFF	TGTGCCAGCAAAGTAAGGGTGAGGGTCCCTGAAGCTTTCTTT
.	TRBJ1-1	.	TRBV29-1	CSFREGEGGTEAFF	TGCAGCTTCCGGGAGGGGGAAGGTGGCACTGAAGCTTTCTTT
TRBD1	TRBJ1-2	.	TRBV5-1	CASSSLQGDSLGGYTF	TGCGCCAGCAGCTCCCTACAGGGGGATTCCCTTGGGGGCTACACCTTC
.	TRBJ2-4	.	TRBV5-8	CASRDLTSQTF	TGTGCCAGCAGAGACCTGACTAGTCAAACCTTC
.	TRBJ2-7	.	TRBV27	CASSLAGSYEQYF	TGTGCCAGCAGTTTAGCAGGCTCCTACGAGCAGTACTTC
.	TRBJ1-5	.	TRBV7-2	CASNPVNSNQPQHF	TGTGCCAGCAACCCGGTGAATAGCAATCAGCCCCAGCATTTT
TRBD1	TRBJ2-7	.	TRBV5-4	CASSWTGSDEQYF	TGTGCCAGCAGCTGGACAGGGTCAGACGAGCAGTACTTC
.	TRBJ1-2	.	TRBV29-1	CSVTGTGNYGYTF	TGCAGCGTGACCGGGACGGGTAACTATGGCTACACCTTC
TRBD1	TRBJ2-7	.	TRBV10-3	CAIRRDRGYEQYF	TGTGCCATCAGGAGGGACAGGGGGTACGAGCAGTACTTC